The rows below give T cell receptor beta chains drawn from one sample of a study of blood T cell repertoires in COVID-19. Measured with immunoSEQ multiplex PCR; TCRdb has only the in-frame clones, and not every one. The sample holds roughly 98,000 clones, 80% to 95% seen once. Sequenced: peripheral blood. The receptors stem from a woman aged 55-75 years with active COVID-19. Both conserved end residues are part of each CDR3.

CDR3 length | J gene | V gene | CDR3 protein
15 | TRBJ1-1 | TRBV6-5 | CATLRRVTRSTEAFF
15 | TRBJ1-2 | TRBV6-2/TRBV6-3 | CASTPRASANYGYTF
14 | TRBJ1-5 | TRBV6-5 | CASSLRGGSQPQHF
13 | TRBJ1-1 | TRBV18 | CASSDGQGAEAFF
10 | TRBJ1-2 | TRBV9 | CASSFNGYTF
14 | TRBJ2-1 | TRBV18 | CASSPQGPYNEQFF
15 | TRBJ1-1 | TRBV6-5 | CASRPRQGVNTEAFF
14 | TRBJ1-2 | TRBV3-1/TRBV3-2 | CASSTRDMDYGYTF
12 | TRBJ1-2 | TRBV10-3 | CAIMGGNYGYTF
18 | TRBJ2-6 | TRBV7-9 | CASSLHRQGAPGANVLTF
17 | TRBJ1-2 | TRBV2 | CASSDEGGDRSNYGYTF
14 | TRBJ2-5 | TRBV30 | CAWNRRGRGETQYF
13 | TRBJ1-1 | TRBV6-5 | CASSPSGAAEAFF
14 | TRBJ2-7 | TRBV27 | CASSSDRGHYEQYF
14 | TRBJ2-7 | TRBV5-1 | CASSPTGTAYEQYF
17 | TRBJ2-7 | TRBV28 | CASSPVPGLAGGYEQYF
14 | TRBJ1-3 | TRBV6-5 | CASSLTGSGNTIYF
15 | TRBJ1-5 | TRBV5-1 | CASSLDSYSNQPQHF
19 | TRBJ2-2 | TRBV13 | CASSSTGWRAGGDTGELFF
14 | TRBJ1-1 | TRBV10-3 | CATRTGDRNTEAFF
13 | TRBJ1-2 | TRBV12-3/TRBV12-4 | CASSSREGYGYTF
10 | TRBJ2-7 | TRBV29-1 | CSVGLGEQYF
15 | TRBJ2-5 | TRBV7-2 | CASSLGTALQGTQYF
14 | TRBJ2-1 | TRBV6-5 | CASRTGVPYNEQFF
13 | TRBJ2-1 | TRBV9 | CASSVGRREEQFF
15 | TRBJ1-5 | TRBV5-1 | CASSLGTGDNQPQHF
15 | TRBJ1-3 | TRBV3-1/TRBV3-2 | CASSQVPVSGNTIYF
14 | TRBJ2-3 | TRBV18 | CASSPFYTTDTQYF
15 | TRBJ2-1 | TRBV11-2 | CASSFRTDNYNEQFF
14 | TRBJ1-1 | TRBV5-4 | CASSLDRGNTEAFF
14 | TRBJ1-1 | TRBV6-5 | CASSQQAPNTEAFF
17 | TRBJ2-1 | TRBV28 | CASYPPYGAGESNEQFF